This TCR beta chain was sequenced for a study of blood T cell repertoires in COVID-19 (dated by TCRdb to the early 2020s). With regard to the full study: Collaborator samples came from the United States, Italy and Spain and covered acute and convalescent phases of COVID-19. The material from the prospective study consisted of cDNA or gDNA derived from T cells, B-cell-depleted T cells, or PBMCs. The dataset comprised deeply sampled blood TCRbeta repertoires from subjects exposed to, actively infected with, or recovered from COVID-19. The repertoires were released in a freely available public database meant as a resource for research on the immune response to SARS-CoV-2. The samples were drawn from the first 160 participants of the ongoing ImmuneRACE study and from roughly 1,300 subjects provided by 6 global collaborators. A de-identified subject ID, COVID-19 status, age in years and sex were almost always included in the sample metadata. Where HLA class I and class II types were available, the types were taken from metadata supplied by the sample provider, not from assay-based typing.

TCRbeta CDR3 regions were amplified from genomic DNA by means of the immunoSEQ Assay, a bias-controlled multiplex PCR. The original methods were these. The number of nucleated cells in each sample was estimated by amplification of reference gene primers within the assay. Sequence reads were collapsed and filtered to measure the absolute abundance of every unique TCRbeta CDR3 rearrangement. For each sample, productive Simpson clonality was calculated as the square root of Simpson's diversity index over productive rearrangements. The immuneACCESS repertoire file appears here via TCRdb, limited to in-frame rearrangements. These files lack a portion of the clones; in checked studies, under half of the deficit traces to unresolved V genes, and the cause of the others is not known. V, J and clone size reflect that table, while D and trimming were determined from the DNA. A total of 200,000 to 250,000 clones appear in this sample, approximately 86% of them only once. The ten largest clones add up to around 2.9% of the sample.

Concerning this clone: Its antigen remains undetermined. No qualities accompany the bases; no much larger clone lies one base away.

Samples from volunteer blood donors who had recovered from COVID-19 were contributed by a second Seattle source. Whole blood was collected in K2EDTA tubes by collaborating institutions according to the institutions' own protocols. For TCRbeta analysis, collaborators shipped samples in one of three forms: frozen whole blood, isolated PBMCs, or DNA extracted from either of those sample types. The investigation overall reported the following: The amount of clinical and demographic metadata varied by source and participant and was provided uncurated.

From the cysteine up to the phenylalanine, the CDR3 has a length of 15 residues. Kept here is only the CDR3 DNA, which spans 45 bases and is read in frame from base 1. The germline V gene (reference sequence) provides CDR1 SGHKS and CDR2 YYEKEE. Trimming at the junction amounts to 0 bases on V and 0 bases on J, and the germline ends lie 7 bases apart. This receptor was identified in a woman younger than 45 who had recovered from COVID-19. The sample was peripheral blood. The rearrangement combines TRBV5-5 with TRBJ2-1; the D gene remains uncertain. The nucleotide sequence is TGTGCCAGCAGCTTGGTTCGGGTCTCCTACAATGAGCAGTTCTTC. Its translation is CASSLVRVSYNEQFF.